The 16 T cell receptor beta chains in this list originate from one sample, sequenced in a study of T cells in Graves' hyperthyroidism and ophthalmopathy. What was amplified from RNA transcripts were TCR beta CDR3 regions. The TCR CDR3 first-round RT-PCR relied on the HTBI primer set. TCRdb called the multiplex PCR reads again in MiXCR, with one record for every CDR3 protein. The sample lists 500,000 to 750,000 distinct CDR3 sequences, around 45% occurring once. The sample taken for sequencing was peripheral blood or thyroid tissue (not recorded which). The receptors were gathered from a woman between 18 and 30 years old with Graves' hyperthyroidism.

With respect to this clonotype: Its ends do not fully match the called genes, so a read error is possible. V and J are TRBV7-2 and TRBJ2-7, with 9 bases that match TRBD1. CDR3 length equals 14 residues. Per the germline V gene, CDR1 is SGHTA and CDR2 is FQGNSA. CDR3 bases: TGCGCCGGCAGCCCCACAGGGGGCCTCTACGAGCAGTACTTC. Amino acids: CAGSPTGGLYEQYF.

This clonotype has just a few counts. The CDR3: CASSLQSSSVSEQFF. The DNA for the CDR3 is TGCGCCAGCAGCTTGCAGAGCTCCTCGGTAAGCGAGCAGTTCTTC. V is TRBV5-1 and J is TRBJ2-1, with D unresolved. The CDR3 runs to 15 residues. The germline CDR1 and CDR2 sequences are SGHRS and YFSETQ. The V and J ends lost 1 base and 10 bases respectively, with 18 bases between them.

About this clonotype itself: Germline and junction disagree at one end, which may indicate a read error. The chain has TRBV29-1 and TRBJ2-1; 10 bases match TRBD2. The CDR3 has 15 residues. Per the germline V gene, CDR1 is SQVTM and CDR2 is ANQGSEA. The CDR3 coding sequence is TGCAGCGTTGGGACTAGCGGAACCTTCTACGATGAGCAGTTCTTC. Its protein product is CSVGTSGTFYDEQFF.

Concerning this clonotype: The junction shows a germline mismatch at one end, possibly a read error. The chain joins TRBV29-1 to TRBJ1-2, with D unresolved. The CDR3 length is 13 residues. CDR1 is SQVTM, CDR2 ANQGSEA, per germline. CDR3 amino acids: CSVEGISNYGYTF. DNA for the CDR3: TGCAGCGTAGAAGGGATCAGTAACTATGGCTACACCTTC.

There are many counts of this clonotype. This chain uses TRBV20-1 with TRBJ2-2; D is possibly TRBD2 (6 bases). The CDR3 spans 14 residues. Germline V gene lookup returns CDR1 DFQATT and CDR2 SNEGSKA (reference sequence). The V and J ends lost 0 bases and 4 bases respectively, with 9 bases between them. CDR3 nucleotide sequence: TGCAGTGCTAGAGATCTGCGGGGCACCGGGGAGCTGTTTTTT. Protein: CSARDLRGTGELFF.

The chain is built from TRBV15 and TRBJ2-7; D is perhaps TRBD2 (7 bases). CDR3 length equals 15 residues. V was shortened by 5 bases and J by 5 bases, with 19 bases between the two germline ends. CDR1 and CDR2 (germline): LNHNV, YYDKDF (reference sequence). The CDR3 DNA reads as TGTGCCACCAGCCATCCGGGGGGCGATCGAAACGAGCAGTACTTC. Translation: CATSHPGGDRNEQYF.

This chain joins TRBV20-1 and TRBJ2-5; D may be TRBD2 (6 bases). V lost 0 bases, J lost 4 bases, and 15 bases lay in between. The CDR3 has 15 amino acids. The germline gives CDR1 DFQATT, CDR2 SNEGSKA (reference sequence). This chain's CDR3 is CSARDPGRGVETQYF. The DNA for the CDR3 is TGCAGTGCTAGAGATCCCGGGAGAGGAGTAGAGACCCAGTACTTC.

This clonotype was seen many times. This chain links TRBV20-1 with TRBJ1-2; perhaps TRBD1 as D (5 bases). This CDR3 region has 14 residues. Germline-derived CDR1 and CDR2 are DFQATT and SNEGSKA (reference sequence). V shed 2 bases and J shed 6 bases, with 16 bases lying between them. CDR3: CSARPGPHLNGYTF. CDR3 bases: TGCAGTGCTAGACCGGGACCACATCTGAATGGCTACACCTTC.

The chain has TRBV29-1 and TRBJ1-5; possible D gene TRBD1, 6 bases. The CDR3 spans 11 residues. Germline-derived CDR1 and CDR2 are SQVTM and ANQGSEA. Trimming pared 8 bases from V and 14 bases from J, leaving 19 bases between. DNA of the CDR3: TGCAGCTCCAGGTCCGGGGACAACGAGCATTTT. Protein sequence: CSSRSGDNEHF.

Only one count was recorded for this clonotype. A read error may produce the germline difference seen at one junction end. The CDR3 reads CSAGRGLAGF. The DNA for the CDR3 is TGCAGTGCTGGAAGGGGACTAGCGGGCTTC. This chain links TRBV20-1 with TRBJ2-5, with 12 positions matching TRBD2. The CDR3 runs to 10 residues. Germline values: CDR1 DFQATT, CDR2 SNEGSKA (reference sequence).

The chain combines TRBV20-1 with TRBJ2-5; possible D gene TRBD2, 5 bases. CDR1 DFQATT and CDR2 SNEGSKA come from the germline V gene (reference sequence). Trimming stripped 5 bases from V and 5 bases from J, with 30 bases between. This CDR3 region has 18 residues. The CDR3 loop is CSACPSGVGYEGGETQYF. CDR3 coding DNA: TGCAGTGCTTGCCCCTCTGGAGTGGGATACGAGGGCGGGGAGACCCAGTACTTC.

This clonotype was observed a few times. The chain links TRBV3-1 to TRBJ2-7, with D possibly TRBD2 on 5 matching bases. Deletions cut 1 base from V and 6 bases from J, with 16 bases between. The CDR3 is made up of 15 amino acids. Looked up from germline, CDR1 is LGHDT and CDR2 is YNNKEL (reference sequence). CDR3 coding DNA: TGTGCCAGCAGCCAAGTCGGCGGGCACCGGGGCGAGCAGTACTTC. Translation: CASSQVGGHRGEQYF.

The V and J genes are TRBV7-2 and TRBJ1-2; D unresolved. The germline V gene encodes CDR1 SGHTA and CDR2 FQGNSA. CDR3 length: 13 amino acids. V lost 1 base and J lost 8, with 11 bases in between. The CDR3 loop is CASSLGGQKGYTF. For the CDR3, the DNA is TGTGCCAGCAGCTTAGGAGGGCAAAAGGGCTACACCTTC. Combining the CDR3 with reference TRBV7-2 and TRBJ1-2 gives the whole variable domain GAGVSQSPSNKVTEKGKDVELRCDPISGHTALYWYRQSLGQGLEFLIYFQGNSAPDKSGLPSDRFSAERTGGSVSTLTIQRTQQEDSAVYLCASSLGGQKGYTFGSGTRLTVV.

This clonotype occurred many times. This chain uses TRBV25-1 with TRBJ1-2, with 9 bases lining up with TRBD1. CDR1 and CDR2 (germline): MGHDK, SYGVNS. This CDR3 is built from 15 residues. The junction had 5 bases not matched to a gene; V was cut back by 6 bases and J by 0 bases. CDR3: CASSQRQGANYGYTF. CDR3 coding DNA: TGTGCCAGCAGCCAAAGACAGGGGGCTAACTATGGCTACACCTTC.

This sequence joins TRBV4-1 and TRBJ2-7; D may be TRBD2 (5 bases). V shed 0 bases and J shed 3 bases, with 9 bases lying between them. Germline CDR1 MGHRA, CDR2 YSYEKL. The CDR3 loop spans 14 amino acids. The CDR3 reads CASSQESGGYEQYF. The DNA of the CDR3 is TGCGCCAGCAGCCAAGAAAGCGGTGGCTACGAGCAGTACTTC.

This clonotype was found many times. The rearrangement joins TRBV5-1 to TRBJ1-5, with 7 positions matching TRBD1. CDR1 is SGHRS, CDR2 YFSETQ, per germline. The CDR3 contains 13 residues. Trimming at V came to 4 bases and at J to 5 bases, leaving 3 bases not matched to a gene. DNA for the CDR3: TGCGCCAGCAGCATGGGGACAGATCAGCCCCAGCATTTT. As protein: CASSMGTDQPQHF.